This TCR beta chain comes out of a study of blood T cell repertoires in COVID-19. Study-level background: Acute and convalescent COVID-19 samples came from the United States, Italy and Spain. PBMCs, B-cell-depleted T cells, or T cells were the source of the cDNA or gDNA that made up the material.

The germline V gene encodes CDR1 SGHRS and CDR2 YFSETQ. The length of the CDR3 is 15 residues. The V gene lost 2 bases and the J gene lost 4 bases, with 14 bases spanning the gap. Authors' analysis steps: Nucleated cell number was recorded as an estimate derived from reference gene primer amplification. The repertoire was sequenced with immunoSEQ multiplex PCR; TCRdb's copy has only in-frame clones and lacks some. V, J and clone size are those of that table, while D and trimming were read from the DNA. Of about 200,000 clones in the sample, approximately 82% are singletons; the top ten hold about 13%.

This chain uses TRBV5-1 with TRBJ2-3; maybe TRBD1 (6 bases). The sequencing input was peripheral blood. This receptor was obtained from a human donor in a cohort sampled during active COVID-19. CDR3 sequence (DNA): TGCGCCAGCAGCTTAAACAGGGTTGGAGCAGATACGCAGTATTTT. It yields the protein CASSLNRVGADTQYF.